This T cell receptor (beta chain) was recorded in a study of blood T cells in healthy people across ages. The overall study: Template switching caught about one barcoded beta molecule for each two T cells.

Next came a second PCR, run for roughly 6 to 11 cycles, which used a sample-barcoded 5' primer along with a J-beta primer mix. Tagging of each cDNA molecule was performed by a template-switch adaptor with 12 random nucleotides. TCRdb called the 5' RACE reads again in MiXCR, with one record for every CDR3 protein. The sample yields roughly 800,000 distinct CDR3 sequences, roughly 53% seen once. V gave up 5 bases and J gave up 4 bases, with 11 bases separating them. Germline loops: CDR1 SGHNT, CDR2 YENEEA. CDR3 length equals 14 residues. The sequence was obtained from a man older than 75 in good health. The genes are TRBV11-3 and TRBJ2-2; D unclear. Sequenced: blood. CDR3 amino acids: CASSADGPTGELFF. The CDR3 coding sequence is TGTGCCAGCAGCGCGGACGGACCCACCGGGGAGCTGTTTTTT.